This TCR beta chain originates from a study of T cell clusters in autoimmune cytopenias. Study at large: TRB sequencing had a median about 49,000 reads and 2,350 distinct clonotypes per sample.

Regarding this clonotype: Antigen specificity is unknown.

One tube held mixed TRB-A and TRB-B primer pools for touch-down PCR. With the multiplex PCR reads reprocessed, TCRdb shows one record per CDR3 protein and no DNA. This sample's table reports 8,800 or so distinct CDR3 sequences. TRB amplification used roughly 250 ng of peripheral blood genomic DNA. Germline values: CDR1 LNHDA, CDR2 SQIVND (reference sequence). This CDR3 region has 14 residues. Study-wide results and limits: Exclusive TRB clusters were 2.5 to 3-fold more numerous in healthy donors than in active autoimmune hepatitis. Primary autoimmune cytopenia patients appeared to lack physiological T cell clusters present in healthy donors.

V is TRBV19 and J is TRBJ1-2. The sequence came from a human donor with an autoimmune cytopenia or autoimmune hepatitis (not recorded which). The source material was peripheral blood. This CDR3 reads CASRYGVGTYGYTF. The full variable domain, with the rest looked up from reference TRBV19 and TRBJ1-2, is DGGITQSPKYLFRKEGQNVTLSCEQNLNHDAMYWYRQDPGQGLRLIYYSQIVNDFQKGDIAEGYSVSREKKESFPLTVTSAQKNPTAFYLCASRYGVGTYGYTFGSGTRLTVV.